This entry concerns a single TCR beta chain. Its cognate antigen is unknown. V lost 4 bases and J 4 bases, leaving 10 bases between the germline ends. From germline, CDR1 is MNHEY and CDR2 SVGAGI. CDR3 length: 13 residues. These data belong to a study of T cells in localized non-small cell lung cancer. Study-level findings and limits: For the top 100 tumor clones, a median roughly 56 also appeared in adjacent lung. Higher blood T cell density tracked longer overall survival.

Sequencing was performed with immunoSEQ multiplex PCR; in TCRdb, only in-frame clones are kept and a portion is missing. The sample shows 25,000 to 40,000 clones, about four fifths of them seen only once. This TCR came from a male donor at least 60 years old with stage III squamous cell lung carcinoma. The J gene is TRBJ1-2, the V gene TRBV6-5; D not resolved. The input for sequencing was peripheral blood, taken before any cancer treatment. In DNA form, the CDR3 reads TGTGCCAGCAGTTGGGAGGGAGGCTATGGCTACACCTTC. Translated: CASSWEGGYGYTF.